This TCR beta chain was sequenced during a study of cytomegalovirus exposure and HLA in healthy donors. A multiplex PCR was run with 60 Vbeta primers and 13 Jbeta primers. This table comes from immunoSEQ multiplex PCR, and its TCRdb copy is limited to in-frame clones, with some not included. In the table there are approximately 110,000 clones, less than 70% of which are singletons. CDR1 is DFQATT, CDR2 SNEGSKA, per germline (reference sequence). The CDR3 contains 11 residues. Trimming shortened V by 2 bases and J by 12 bases, and 13 bases separated the two germline ends. Study-level findings and limits: TRBV6-2, TRBV6-3 and some other V segments were excluded as indistinguishable. Per a prior analysis, the majority of TCR beta V segments were productive roughly 90% or roughly 30% of the time. In a later analysis, DRB1 alleles had the most associated TCRs; HLA-C alleles the fewest.

Worth noting for this clone: Its antigen is not identified.

Sequenced sample: PBMCs. This chain uses TRBV20-1 with TRBJ1-2; D gene ambiguous. This TCR came from a woman aged 25-40 years in good health and CMV-seronegative. CDR3 sequence (DNA): TGCAGTGCTAGATTGCATCGCCGGGACACCTTC. Its protein product is CSARLHRRDTF.